What follows are 21 T cell receptor beta chains derived from one specimen sequenced in a study. One entry per CDR3 protein results from TCRdb running MiXCR on the 5' RACE reads. The data hold some 37,000 distinct CDR3 sequences, with around 18% observed a single time. Sequenced: naive CD4+ T cells sorted from a lymph node. Subset of the sample: naive CD4+ T cells, CD4+CD45RA+CD25-. These receptors were collected from a female donor with breast cancer.

The chain combines TRBV18 with TRBJ1-2; weak D call: TRBD1 (6 bases). V gave up 7 bases and J gave up 8 bases, with 17 bases separating them. CDR1 KGHSH and CDR2 LQKENI come from the germline V gene. The CDR3 is 13 amino acids. The CDR3 spells CASYSNRVGGYTF. CDR3 coding DNA: TGTGCCAGCTATTCGAACAGGGTAGGCGGCTACACCTTC.

The rearrangement joins TRBV7-2 to TRBJ2-1; 10 positions match TRBD2. Germline CDR1 and CDR2: SGHTA and FQGNSA. The V gene end was trimmed by 5 bases and the J gene end by 6 bases; junction bases not matched to a gene: 7. This CDR3 has 15 residues. The CDR3 bases are TGTGCCAGCAGCCCGGGACTAGCGTTTAGCAATGAGCAGTTCTTC. Translation: CASSPGLAFSNEQFF. The full variable domain, completed using reference TRBV7-2 and TRBJ2-1, is GAGVSQSPSNKVTEKGKDVELRCDPISGHTALYWYRQSLGQGLEFLIYFQGNSAPDKSGLPSDRFSAERTGGSVSTLTIQRTQQEDSAVYLCASSPGLAFSNEQFFGPGTRLTVL.

This clonotype was seen a few times. V gene TRBV6-5 combines with J gene TRBJ2-7; D is ambiguous. With 5 bases removed from V and 3 bases from J, the gap between germline ends came to 14 bases. Germline V gives CDR1 MNHEY, CDR2 SVGAGI. The CDR3 totals 14 residues. The CDR3 bases are TGTGCCAGCAGTCCCATTGGGGTAGGCTACGAGCAGTACTTC. Translation gives CASSPIGVGYEQYF.

This clonotype counts as medium-sized. This chain links TRBV7-2 with TRBJ2-7, with 8 bases matching TRBD1. Germline V CDR1 and CDR2: SGHTA, FQGNSA. The CDR3 extends over 15 amino acids. J lost 3 bases, V lost 4 bases, and 8 bases had no gene match. CDR3 loop: CASSSQGAFVYEQYF. CDR3 nucleotides: TGTGCCAGCAGCTCCCAGGGGGCGTTCGTCTACGAGCAGTACTTC.

This clonotype was recorded many times. The rearrangement links TRBV29-1 to TRBJ1-5, with D tentatively TRBD1 (5 bases). CDR3 length: 13 residues. Germline V lookup: CDR1 SQVTM, CDR2 ANQGSEA. V lost 6 bases and J lost 6, with 15 bases in between. The chain's CDR3 is CSVAWGAGQPQHF. In nucleotides, the CDR3 is TGCAGCGTCGCTTGGGGCGCGGGTCAGCCCCAGCATTTT.

V gene TRBV2 combines with J gene TRBJ2-1, with D perhaps matching TRBD1 (5 bases). CDR1 and CDR2 from the germline V gene are SNHLY and FYNNEI. V was shortened by 7 bases and J by 2 bases, with 12 bases between the two germline ends. The CDR3 consists of 14 residues. The CDR3: CASIVGATYNEQFF. The CDR3 bases are TGTGCCAGCATAGTAGGGGCCACCTACAATGAGCAGTTCTTC.

In the case of this clonotype: Mismatch with germline at one junction end may stem from a read error. The chain recombines TRBV5-1 with TRBJ2-2, with 9 bases fitting TRBD2. The germline V gene has CDR1 SGHRS and CDR2 YFSETQ. The CDR3 spans 14 residues. CDR3: CTSRREGLAGELFF. For the CDR3, the DNA is TGCACCAGCAGGCGGGAGGGCCTCGCCGGGGAGCTGTTTTTT.

The chain carries TRBV28 and TRBJ1-6; no reliable D call. Looked up from germline, CDR1 is MDHEN and CDR2 is SYDVKM. This CDR3 has 15 residues. V lost 6 bases, J lost 7 bases, and 16 bases lay in between. CDR3 region: CASSRSGGENSPLHF. CDR3 in DNA: TGTGCCAGCAGCCGGTCGGGAGGAGAAAATTCACCCCTCCACTTT.

Only a few counts were recorded for this clonotype. V and J are TRBV5-4 and TRBJ2-3, with D tentatively TRBD2 (7 bases). This CDR3 is built from 17 residues. Between the trimmed V and J ends, which lost 4 bases and 2 bases, there was a span of 20 bases. Germline CDR1 is SGHNT and CDR2 is YYREEE (reference sequence). CDR3 in DNA: TGTGCCAGCAGCCTAAGGAAGGGGGGGACCGCCACAGATACGCAGTATTTT. It translates to CASSLRKGGTATDTQYF.

This clonotype was detected many times. The rearrangement uses TRBV20-1 and TRBJ2-1; D unresolved. The germline V gene encodes CDR1 DFQATT and CDR2 SNEGSKA (reference sequence). The CDR3 runs 12 residues. The V and J ends lost 4 bases and 4 bases respectively, with 8 bases between them. The CDR3 DNA follows: TGCAGTGCTAAGGTTTCGTACAATGAGCAGTTCTTC. Protein product: CSAKVSYNEQFF.

This clonotype was found many times. The chain has TRBV27 and TRBJ1-2; no reliable D call. With 4 bases removed from V and 7 bases from J, the gap between germline ends came to 13 bases. Germline lookup yields CDR1 MNHEY and CDR2 SMNVEV (reference sequence). The CDR3 runs to 13 residues. In DNA form, the CDR3 reads TGTGCCAGCAGTTATGCGATGCGGAGTGGCTACACCTTC. Its translation is CASSYAMRSGYTF.

The chain is built from TRBV5-1 and TRBJ1-2; D unclear. CDR1 and CDR2 from the germline V gene are SGHRS and YFSETQ. There are 14 residues in the CDR3. V dropped 0 bases and J dropped 7 bases, with 13 bases sitting between them. The CDR3 protein is CASSLAPGEGGYTF. CDR3 DNA: TGCGCCAGCAGCTTGGCACCCGGGGAGGGTGGCTACACCTTC.

This clonotype was found a few times. The chain links TRBV20-1 to TRBJ2-3; 9 bases align to TRBD2. The germline CDR1 and CDR2 sequences are DFQATT and SNEGSKA (reference sequence). The junction had 8 bases not matched to a gene; V was cut back by 5 bases and J by 2 bases. The CDR3 length is 15 residues. The CDR3 loop reads CSAPPAGGSTDTQYF. CDR3 bases: TGCAGTGCTCCACCGGCGGGAGGGTCCACAGATACGCAGTATTTT.

This chain joins TRBV20-1 and TRBJ2-1; D gene unclear. The CDR3 consists of 10 residues. Looked up from germline, CDR1 is DFQATT and CDR2 is SNEGSKA (reference sequence). Trimming took 7 bases from V and 4 from J, leaving 5 bases between them. In DNA, the CDR3 is TGCAGTGTCTTTTACAATGAGCAGTTCTTC. This encodes CSVFYNEQFF.

This clonotype was detected ten times or more. The V call is TRBV6-5, the J call TRBJ1-1; D call uncertain. The germline V gene has CDR1 MNHEY and CDR2 SVGAGI. Deletions cut 0 bases from V and 5 bases from J, with 16 bases between. The CDR3 spans 16 residues. The CDR3 here is CASSYSLVRFETEAFF. DNA for the CDR3: TGTGCCAGCAGTTACTCTTTAGTCAGGTTCGAGACTGAAGCTTTCTTT.

This clonotype was recorded many times. CDR3 nucleotides: TGCAGTGCTAGCCGGGCTAGCGGGAGTCGGGATACGCAGTATTTT. It codes for CSASRASGSRDTQYF. The chain has TRBV20-1 and TRBJ2-3; TRBD2 aligns across 10 bases. This CDR3 comprises 15 residues. CDR1 is DFQATT, CDR2 SNEGSKA, per germline (reference sequence). Trimming at V came to 3 bases and at J to 6 bases, leaving 9 bases not matched to a gene.

In its sample, this clonotype was seen a few times. The chain joins TRBV7-2 to TRBJ2-2, with D unresolved. Germline loops: CDR1 SGHTA, CDR2 FQGNSA. The CDR3 sequence is 16 residues long. Trimming cost V 0 bases and J 3 bases, with 11 bases left between them. CDR3 amino acids: CASSLARAAYTGELFF. Here the CDR3 DNA reads TGTGCCAGCAGCTTAGCAAGAGCTGCTTACACCGGGGAGCTGTTTTTT.

Details on this clonotype: The junction shows a germline mismatch at one end, possibly a read error. The rearrangement joins TRBV7-2 to TRBJ2-6; D may match TRBD1 or TRBD2 (7 bases each). CDR1 SGHTA and CDR2 FQGNSA come from the germline V gene. This CDR3 is built from 14 residues. In DNA form, the CDR3 reads TGTGCCGGCAGTCCCCAGGGGGGGGCCAACGTCCCGACTTTC. It translates to CAGSPQGGANVPTF.

The gene calls are TRBV7-2 and TRBJ2-5; D gene uncertain. V was cut by 4 bases and J by 5 bases, with 20 bases left in between. The V gene's germline CDR1 is SGHTA and CDR2 FQGNSA. CDR3 length: 16 residues. The CDR3 protein is CASSSERNHPRETQYF. The CDR3 nucleotides read TGTGCCAGCAGCTCAGAACGTAATCACCCGAGGGAGACCCAGTACTTC.

At least ten counts were recorded for this clonotype. This chain links TRBV10-1 with TRBJ1-2; TRBD1 matches 9 bases. Germline loops: CDR1 WNHNN, CDR2 SYGVQD (reference sequence). The CDR3 is 15 residues long. Trimming at V came to 6 bases and at J to 3 bases, leaving 8 bases not matched to a gene. The CDR3 region is CASSPGTGSYYGYTF. The CDR3 DNA sequence: TGCGCCAGCAGCCCCGGGACAGGGTCTTACTATGGCTACACCTTC.

This clonotype was detected only a few times. The rearrangement links TRBV4-1 to TRBJ1-6; D might be TRBD1 (5 bases). Germline CDR1 MGHRA, CDR2 YSYEKL. Trimming left V 10 bases short and J 8 bases short, with 18 bases between. This CDR3 has 14 residues. The CDR3 spells CATRELFRDSPLHF. The CDR3 region has the DNA TGCGCCACCAGGGAGTTGTTCAGGGATTCACCCCTCCACTTT.